The 22 T cell receptor beta chains listed next were all sequenced from one sample in a study of graft-versus-host responses after intestinal transplantation. No cognate antigen is known for these TCRs. Clones were read by immunoSEQ multiplex PCR, and TCRdb kept only the in-frame ones, dropping some. This sample carries some 90,000 clones, 80% to 95% of them seen once, and the ten largest clones take about 0.44%. The sample here was unstimulated CD8+ T cells sorted from spleen or lymph node cells, taken before transplant. These receptors came from a human donor who was the organ donor for an intestinal transplant.

The sample holds a few counts of this clone. The J gene is TRBJ1-4, the V gene TRBV5-1; 8 nucleotides line up with TRBD1. The J segment lost 6 bases and the V segment lost 4 bases, leaving 5 bases of the junction unmatched. In germline, CDR1 is SGHRS, CDR2 YFSETQ. The CDR3 is made up of 14 amino acids. The CDR3 sequence is CASSPTGVDEKLFF. The CDR3 nucleotides read TGCGCCAGCAGCCCGACAGGGGTAGATGAAAAACTGTTTTTT.

This chain links TRBV7-8 with TRBJ1-1; weak D call: TRBD1 (5 bases). The ends were cut back, 0 bases at V and 7 bases at J, with 6 bases in the middle. Germline CDR1 is SGHVS and CDR2 is FQNEAQ. The CDR3 contains 12 residues. The CDR3 nucleotides read TGTGCCAGCAGCTTAGCGGGACTTGAAGCTTTCTTT. This translates into CASSLAGLEAFF.

The chain employs TRBV25-1 and TRBJ2-5; D gene uncertain. V was pared by 2 bases and J by 7 bases, with 11 bases between. The CDR3 runs 13 residues. Germline-derived CDR1 and CDR2 are MGHDK and SYGVNS. The CDR3 DNA follows: TGTGCCAGCAGTGAACTCCTGACTGGGACCCAGTACTTC. Its translation: CASSELLTGTQYF.

The rearrangement uses TRBV2 and TRBJ2-5, with D tentatively TRBD2 (6 bases). V was shortened by 6 bases and J by 7 bases, with 9 bases between the two germline ends. The CDR3 is made up of 11 amino acids. In germline, CDR1 is SNHLY, CDR2 FYNNEI. CDR3 sequence (DNA): TGTGCCAGCAGCATCGGGGGGACCCAGTACTTC. It codes for CASSIGGTQYF.

This clone was seen just once. The chain links TRBV29-1 to TRBJ1-1, with 8 positions matching TRBD1. The CDR3 has 14 residues. With 7 bases clipped from V and 8 bases from J, the junction kept 15 bases outside the gene matches. Germline CDR1 SQVTM, CDR2 ANQGSEA. The CDR3 loop reads CSARTGTGRREAFF. Written as DNA, the CDR3 is TGCAGCGCAAGAACCGGGACAGGACGAAGGGAAGCTTTCTTT.

This rearrangement joins TRBV19 to TRBJ1-4; no reliable D call. The CDR3 extends over 17 amino acids. The germline V and J ends were trimmed by 3 bases and 0 bases, with 14 bases remaining between them. From germline, CDR1 is LNHDA and CDR2 SQIVND (reference sequence). CDR3: CASSIPFPRATNEKLFF. The CDR3, as DNA: TGTGCCAGTAGTATTCCGTTCCCTCGGGCAACTAATGAAAAACTGTTTTTT. Full variable domain (missing parts from reference TRBV19 and TRBJ1-4): DGGITQSPKYLFRKEGQNVTLSCEQNLNHDAMYWYRQDPGQGLRLIYYSQIVNDFQKGDIAEGYSVSREKKESFPLTVTSAQKNPTAFYLCASSIPFPRATNEKLFFGSGTQLSVL.

The V and J genes are TRBV4-1 and TRBJ2-7, with 7 bases lining up with TRBD1. Losses at the gene ends were 1 base for V and 6 bases for J; bases not matched to a gene: 3. This CDR3 comprises 13 residues. CDR1 is MGHRA, CDR2 YSYEKL, per germline. The CDR3 spells CASSQGQGFEQYF. The CDR3 region has the DNA TGCGCCAGCAGCCAAGGACAGGGCTTCGAGCAGTACTTC.

The chain is built from TRBV7-7 and TRBJ2-7; 12 bases align to TRBD1. Trimming took 5 bases from V and 3 from J; bases not matched to a gene: 5. The germline V gene has CDR1 SSHAT and CDR2 FNYEAQ (reference sequence). The CDR3 is 15 residues long. CDR3 in DNA: TGTGCCAGCAGCCCCGGGACAGGGGGCATCTACGAGCAGTACTTC. It codes for CASSPGTGGIYEQYF. The entire variable domain, with the rest obtained from reference TRBV7-7 and TRBJ2-7, is as follows: GAGVSQSPRYKVTKRGQDVTLRCDPISSHATLYWYQQALGQGPEFLTYFNYEAQPDKSGLPSDRFSAERPEGSISTLTIQRTEQRDSAMYRCASSPGTGGIYEQYFGPGTRLTVT.

The V gene is TRBV5-4, the J gene TRBJ1-1; perhaps TRBD1 as D (6 bases). The CDR3 is made up of 15 amino acids. Germline V gives CDR1 SGHNT, CDR2 YYREEE (reference sequence). The V and J ends lost 2 bases and 4 bases respectively, with 15 bases between them. The CDR3 bases are TGTGCCAGCAGCTTACCGAGGACAGTCGGCACTGAAGCTTTCTTT. This gives the protein CASSLPRTVGTEAFF.

The chain links TRBV5-1 to TRBJ1-2; D is ambiguous. Trimming left V 5 bases short and J 4 bases short, with 15 bases between. Per the germline V gene, CDR1 is SGHRS and CDR2 is YFSETQ. There are 14 residues in the CDR3. The CDR3 loop is CASRDFRRLYGYTF. As DNA, the CDR3 is TGCGCCAGCAGGGACTTTAGGCGCCTCTATGGCTACACCTTC.

This chain connects TRBV6-1 to TRBJ1-5; D might be TRBD1 (5 bases). This CDR3 spans 14 amino acids. V lost 8 bases and J 7 bases, leaving 18 bases between the germline ends. Germline V CDR1 and CDR2: MNHNS, SASEGT. The CDR3 DNA follows: TGTGCCAGCCAGGGTAGACCCGCACAACAGCCCCAGCATTTT. Translated, it gives CASQGRPAQQPQHF.

The sample holds a few counts of this clone. This chain uses TRBV19 with TRBJ1-1, with D hard to call. CDR3 length: 12 amino acids. The V gene's germline CDR1 is LNHDA and CDR2 SQIVND (reference sequence). Trimming removed 8 bases at V and 1 base at J, with 8 bases between. The CDR3 DNA follows: TGTGCCAGTGAGAGGGAGAACACTGAAGCTTTCTTT. Translating it yields CASERENTEAFF.

This clone occurred a few times. V usage is TRBV6-1 and J usage is TRBJ1-2; D is uncertain. V was shortened by 1 base and J by 0 bases, with 9 bases between the two germline ends. CDR1 MNHNS and CDR2 SASEGT come from the germline V gene. The CDR3 runs to 15 residues. The CDR3 sequence is CASSEGGNSNYGYTF. The CDR3 region has the DNA TGTGCCAGCAGTGAAGGAGGGAACTCTAACTATGGCTACACCTTC.

The J gene is TRBJ1-1, the V gene TRBV5-5, with TRBD1 as a possible D gene (5 bases). Trimming took off 4 bases at V and 5 bases at J, with 15 bases between the two ends. Germline lookup yields CDR1 SGHKS and CDR2 YYEKEE (reference sequence). The CDR3 is 14 residues long. In DNA form, the CDR3 reads TGTGCCAGCAGCCAGACGGGGGGGTGGACTGAAGCTTTCTTT. Translation: CASSQTGGWTEAFF.

The V call is TRBV4-1, the J call TRBJ1-1; 7 bases agree with TRBD1. This CDR3 is built from 14 residues. The J segment lost 4 bases and the V segment lost 2 bases, leaving 4 bases of the junction unmatched. Germline CDR1 and CDR2: MGHRA and YSYEKL. CDR3 coding DNA: TGCGCCAGCAGCCAACGACAGGGAGGCACTGAAGCTTTCTTT. Translating gives CASSQRQGGTEAFF.

This clone was observed once. This chain connects TRBV19 to TRBJ2-1, with 13 nucleotides matching TRBD2. Germline V gene lookup returns CDR1 LNHDA and CDR2 SQIVND (reference sequence). The CDR3 length is 21 residues. J lost 3 bases, V lost 5 bases, and 19 bases had no gene match. The CDR3 DNA is TGTGCCAGTAGTCGTCCAGAACTAGCGGGGGGGCTCTTGGGTGACTACAATGAGCAGTTCTTC. Amino acids: CASSRPELAGGLLGDYNEQFF.

This clone was seen just once. V gene TRBV5-4 combines with J gene TRBJ1-4; D ambiguous. CDR1 SGHNT and CDR2 YYREEE come from the germline V gene (reference sequence). V lost 1 base, J lost 6 bases, and 7 bases lay in between. The CDR3 covers 13 residues. In DNA form, the CDR3 reads TGTGCCAGCAGCTTGAACCGAGATGAAAAACTGTTTTTT. It is translated as CASSLNRDEKLFF. Using reference TRBV5-4 and TRBJ1-4 for the parts outside the CDR3, the full variable domain is ETGVTQSPTHLIKTRGQQVTLRCSSQSGHNTVSWYQQALGQGPQFIFQYYREEENGRGNFPPRFSGLQFPNYSSELNVNALELDDSALYLCASSLNRDEKLFFGSGTQLSVL.

The chain couples TRBV4-1 to TRBJ2-7; tentatively, D is TRBD2 (6 bases). The CDR3 extends over 17 amino acids. Germline V CDR1 and CDR2: MGHRA, YSYEKL. The V end was cut by 0 bases, the J end by 2 bases, with 17 bases between. The CDR3 nucleotides read TGCGCCAGCAGCCAAGAAGGAGGGGTCGCGGGGACCTACGAGCAGTACTTC. Encoded protein: CASSQEGGVAGTYEQYF.

A word on this clone: The conserved phenylalanine or tryptophan is not found at the CDR3 terminus, so this likely reflects a read error. The J gene is TRBJ1-2, the V gene TRBV5-1; no clear D. The CDR3 is 12 residues long. V gave up 4 bases and J gave up 7 bases, with 11 bases separating them. Looked up from germline, CDR1 is SGHRS and CDR2 is YFSETQ. The CDR3 region is CASSRGMRGYTL. DNA for the CDR3: TGCGCCAGCAGCCGAGGGATGCGTGGCTACACCCTC.

The DNA for the CDR3 is TGTGCCAGCAGCTTAGACAGGGTTGAGACCCAGTACTTC. Amino acids: CASSLDRVETQYF. The chain couples TRBV7-6 to TRBJ2-5; D is possibly TRBD1 (6 bases). Trimming took off 1 base at V and 5 bases at J, with 8 bases between the two ends. The length of the CDR3 is 13 residues. Germline-derived CDR1 and CDR2 are SGHVS and FNYEAQ.

Written as DNA, the CDR3 is TGCGCCAGCAGCCAGGGACAGTACAATGAGCAGTTCTTC. It codes for CASSQGQYNEQFF. The chain recombines TRBV4-3 with TRBJ2-1; TRBD1 aligns across 7 bases. The CDR3 covers 13 residues. J gave up 4 bases and V 3 bases, and 0 bases lay outside the gene matches. Germline V lookup: CDR1 LGHNA, CDR2 YSLEER.

The genes are TRBV7-2 and TRBJ1-1; 11 bases are a match to TRBD1. This CDR3 contains 14 residues. CDR1 and CDR2 from the germline V gene are SGHTA and FQGNSA. The V and J ends lost 8 bases and 1 base, in that order; junction bases with no gene match: 3. This chain's CDR3 is CASLGTGGNTEAFF. In DNA, the CDR3 is TGTGCCAGCCTCGGGACAGGGGGGAACACTGAAGCTTTCTTT.